These 26 T cell receptor beta chains originate from one sample sequenced in a study of blood T cell repertoires in COVID-19. This table comes from immunoSEQ multiplex PCR, and its TCRdb copy is limited to in-frame clones, with some not included. The data contain 57,000 or so clones, about 88% of them singletons. Sequenced sample: peripheral blood. These TCRs come from a woman aged 45-60 years with active or convalescent COVID-19.

J is TRBJ2-1 and V is TRBV19, with 10 positions matching TRBD2. The CDR3 runs to 16 residues. CDR1 LNHDA and CDR2 SQIVND come from the germline V gene (reference sequence). V was pared by 3 bases and J by 6 bases, with 8 bases of the junction left unmatched. CDR3: CASSMYPVAGGNEQFF. CDR3 nucleotides: TGTGCCAGTAGTATGTATCCGGTAGCGGGAGGCAATGAGCAGTTCTTC.

This rearrangement joins TRBV10-3 to TRBJ1-2, with unresolved D. The V gene lost 2 bases and the J gene lost 4 bases, with 8 bases spanning the gap. Germline CDR1 reads ENHRY; CDR2 reads SYGVKD. The CDR3 length is 13 residues. As DNA, the CDR3 is TGTGCCATCAGTGAGGCTGGAGGCTATGGCTACACCTTC. It translates to CAISEAGGYGYTF.

This chain uses TRBV19 with TRBJ2-7, with D possibly matching TRBD2 (6 bases). Germline-derived CDR1 and CDR2 are LNHDA and SQIVND (reference sequence). Trimming cost V 1 base and J 2 bases, with 9 bases left between them. The CDR3 is 14 amino acids. CDR3 loop: CASSIGRGTYEQYF. The CDR3 coding sequence is TGTGCCAGTAGTATAGGGAGGGGCACCTACGAGCAGTACTTC.

The CDR3 spells CASSALAVSTDTQYF. The CDR3 coding sequence is TGTGCCAGCAGCGCCCTAGCGGTCAGCACAGATACGCAGTATTTT. The chain employs TRBV9 and TRBJ2-3; TRBD2 agrees at 7 bases. There are 15 residues in the CDR3. Germline V gene data show CDR1 as SGDLS and CDR2 as YYNGEE. V was clipped by 3 bases and J by 0 bases; unmatched bases: 4.

This clone showed up just once. The junction shows a germline mismatch at one end, possibly a read error. The J gene is TRBJ2-3, the V gene TRBV7-8; perhaps TRBD2 as D (5 bases). The germline CDR1 and CDR2 sequences are SGHVS and FQNEAQ. CDR3 size: 15 residues. The CDR3 spells CASSSWGERTDTLYF. The CDR3, as DNA: TGTGCCAGCAGCAGCTGGGGAGAGCGCACAGATACGCTGTATTTT. The full variable domain, with the rest looked up from reference TRBV7-8 and TRBJ2-3, is GAGVSQSPRYKVAKRGQDVALRCDPISGHVSLFWYQQALGQGPEFLTYFQNEAQLDKSGLPSDRFFAERPEGSVSTLKIQRTQQEDSAVYLCASSSWGERTDTLYFGPGTRLTVL.

The chain joins TRBV5-4 to TRBJ2-7, with a tentative D call TRBD1 (5 bases). The CDR3 is 16 amino acids. Trimming shortened V by 0 bases and J by 5 bases, and 18 bases separated the two germline ends. CDR1 SGHNT and CDR2 YYREEE come from the germline V gene (reference sequence). CDR3 amino acids: CASSLDWTPDSNEQYF. The CDR3 region has the DNA TGTGCCAGCAGCTTGGATTGGACACCAGACAGCAACGAGCAGTACTTC.

The rearrangement joins TRBV7-9 to TRBJ1-2; D is perhaps TRBD1 (6 bases). V lost 5 bases and J lost 3, with 7 bases in between. The germline V gene encodes CDR1 SEHNR and CDR2 FQNEAQ (reference sequence). The CDR3 totals 12 residues. The DNA for the CDR3 is TGTGCCAGCAGCAGACAGGACTATGGCTACACCTTC. Residues: CASSRQDYGYTF.

The rearrangement links TRBV18 to TRBJ2-7; D remains ambiguous. This CDR3 contains 12 residues. V dropped 3 bases and J dropped 3 bases, with 6 bases sitting between them. Germline CDR1 is KGHSH and CDR2 is LQKENI. CDR3 nucleotide sequence: TGTGCCAGCTCACCGTCCGTCTACGAGCAGTACTTC. This codes for CASSPSVYEQYF.

This clone came up a few times. This rearrangement joins TRBV6-8 to TRBJ2-3; possibly TRBD2 for D (5 bases). Germline loops: CDR1 MNHGY, CDR2 SAAAGT. The V and J ends lost 8 bases and 0 bases respectively, with 15 bases between them. The CDR3 loop spans 15 amino acids. CDR3 loop: CASLAVATSTDTQYF. In nucleotides, the CDR3 is TGTGCCAGCCTGGCGGTAGCGACTAGCACAGATACGCAGTATTTT.

The chain combines TRBV18 with TRBJ1-1; the D gene is possibly TRBD1 (5 bases). CDR3 length: 13 amino acids. CDR1 is KGHSH and CDR2 is LQKENI in the germline V gene. V lost 5 bases and J lost 2, with 9 bases in between. CDR3 coding DNA: TGTGCCAGCTCAGTACAGGAAAACACTGAAGCTTTCTTT. Encoded protein: CASSVQENTEAFF. The full variable domain, in which reference TRBV18 and TRBJ1-1 provide the parts outside the CDR3, is NAGVMQNPRHLVRRRGQEARLRCSPMKGHSHVYWYRQLPEEGLKFMVYLQKENIIDESGMPKERFSAEFPKEGPSILRIQQVVRGDSAAYFCASSVQENTEAFFGQGTRLTVV.

This sequence joins TRBV27 and TRBJ1-1; 7 bases line up with TRBD1. The trim removed 5 bases at V and 7 bases at J, leaving 10 bases unmatched. This CDR3 contains 14 residues. Germline values: CDR1 MNHEY, CDR2 SMNVEV (reference sequence). CDR3 region: CASSPIRDRFEAFF. The CDR3 coding sequence is TGTGCCAGCAGTCCCATCCGGGACAGATTTGAAGCTTTCTTT.

The chain has TRBV27 and TRBJ2-7; maybe TRBD1 (7 bases). The CDR3 spans 14 residues. The V and J ends lost 8 bases and 3 bases respectively, with 17 bases between them. Per germline, CDR1 MNHEY and CDR2 SMNVEV (reference sequence). DNA of the CDR3: TGTGCCAGCCGACCAGGGGGAGCGGGCTACGAGCAGTACTTC. Amino acids: CASRPGGAGYEQYF.

The J gene is TRBJ1-4, the V gene TRBV3-1 (or the pseudogene TRBV3-2); 11 bases are a match to TRBD1. CDR3 size: 15 residues. J lost 4 bases, V lost 3 bases, and 1 base had no gene match. Germline V gene sequence: CDR1 LGHDT, CDR2 YNNKEL (reference sequence). The CDR3 protein is CASSQGQGGNEKLFF. CDR3 DNA: TGTGCCAGCAGCCAGGGACAGGGGGGTAATGAAAAACTGTTTTTT.

The V call is TRBV5-6, the J call TRBJ1-5; the match to TRBD1 covers 7 bases. In germline, CDR1 is SGHDT, CDR2 YYEEEE. The junction had 10 bases not matched to a gene; V was cut back by 0 bases and J by 4 bases. The CDR3 runs 17 residues. The CDR3 here is CASSLAAGQATNQPQHF. CDR3 sequence (DNA): TGTGCCAGCAGCTTGGCGGCAGGACAGGCCACAAATCAGCCCCAGCATTTT.

The chain couples TRBV6-5 to TRBJ2-5, with 8 nucleotides matching TRBD2. The germline CDR1 and CDR2 sequences are MNHEY and SVGAGI. V shed 2 bases, J shed 1 base, and the junction held 0 bases outside the gene matches. CDR3 size: 14 residues. CDR3 residues: CASSYTSGQETQYF. CDR3 DNA: TGTGCCAGCAGTTACACTAGCGGCCAAGAGACCCAGTACTTC.

The chain combines TRBV6-5 with TRBJ2-7; D possibly corresponds to TRBD2 (5 bases). The germline V and J ends were trimmed by 0 bases and 3 bases, with 15 bases remaining between them. This CDR3 is 16 amino acids long. The germline V gene has CDR1 MNHEY and CDR2 SVGAGI. For the CDR3, the DNA is TGTGCCAGCAGTTACTCTGACACCCACGGGGTCTACGAGCAGTACTTC. It specifies CASSYSDTHGVYEQYF.

The chain combines TRBV2 with TRBJ2-1; 8 nucleotides agree with TRBD2. V lost 8 bases, J lost 5 bases, and 8 bases stayed unmatched. The CDR3 spans 14 residues. Germline loops: CDR1 SNHLY, CDR2 FYNNEI. The CDR3 sequence: CASYYGTSNNEQFF. The CDR3 DNA reads TGTGCCAGCTACTACGGGACTAGTAACAATGAGCAGTTCTTC.

Only one count was recorded for this clone. V gene TRBV9 combines with J gene TRBJ2-1; TRBD2 matches 14 bases. CDR1 and CDR2 (germline): SGDLS, YYNGEE. Trimming cost V 4 bases and J 9 bases; bases outside gene matches: 9. This CDR3 contains 16 residues. The CDR3 nucleotides are TGTGCCAGCAGCAAATTGGGACTAGCGGGAGTAAGTGAGCAGTTCTTC. Translation gives CASSKLGLAGVSEQFF.

The chain employs TRBV6-1 and TRBJ2-1; D is possibly TRBD2 (6 bases). Trimming stripped 2 bases from V and 4 bases from J, with 15 bases between. This CDR3 comprises 16 residues. The germline V gene has CDR1 MNHNS and CDR2 SASEGT. The chain's CDR3 is CASSELWGEQYNEQFF. For the CDR3, the DNA is TGTGCCAGCAGTGAACTATGGGGGGAGCAATACAATGAGCAGTTCTTC.

This rearrangement joins TRBV10-3 to TRBJ2-4; no reliable D call. The CDR3 loop spans 13 amino acids. Germline V gene sequence: CDR1 ENHRY, CDR2 SYGVKD. V lost 0 bases and J lost 7, with 7 bases in between. CDR3 coding DNA: TGTGCCATCAGTGAGTCGCCCAGGAACATTCAGTACTTC. Its translation: CAISESPRNIQYF.

The chain joins TRBV15 to TRBJ2-1, with TRBD1 identical over 12 bases. This CDR3 contains 13 residues. V lost 6 bases, J lost 8 bases, and 2 bases stayed unmatched. Per the germline V gene, CDR1 is LNHNV and CDR2 is YYDKDF (reference sequence). The CDR3 spells CATRGTGGDEQFF. The CDR3 DNA reads TGTGCCACCAGGGGGACAGGGGGCGATGAGCAGTTCTTC.

The gene calls are TRBV9 and TRBJ1-2, with D unresolved. Germline CDR1 reads SGDLS; CDR2 reads YYNGEE. This CDR3 contains 12 residues. The V gene lost 4 bases and the J gene lost 8 bases, with 12 bases spanning the gap. The chain's CDR3 is CASSTQSGGYTF. In DNA, the CDR3 is TGTGCCAGCAGCACCCAATCTGGCGGCTACACCTTC.

V is TRBV19 and J is TRBJ1-3; D uncertain. The germline V and J ends were trimmed by 3 bases and 0 bases, with 12 bases remaining between them. The CDR3 spans 16 residues. CDR1 and CDR2 from the germline V gene are LNHDA and SQIVND (reference sequence). DNA for the CDR3: TGTGCCAGTAGTATGGTTGGGCAGTACTCTGGAAACACCATATATTTT. It specifies CASSMVGQYSGNTIYF.

This clone was counted only a few times. V and J are TRBV5-4 and TRBJ1-1; D unresolved. This CDR3 is built from 14 residues. V shed 2 bases and J shed 4 bases, with 12 bases lying between them. The V gene's germline CDR1 is SGHNT and CDR2 YYREEE (reference sequence). The CDR3 region is CASSFPMGSTEAFF. The CDR3 DNA reads TGTGCCAGCAGCTTCCCCATGGGGAGCACTGAAGCTTTCTTT.

The J gene is TRBJ1-2, the V gene TRBV27; 7 bases map to TRBD1. Germline V CDR1 and CDR2: MNHEY, SMNVEV (reference sequence). The CDR3 sequence is 13 residues long. J lost 8 bases, V lost 4 bases, and 7 bases had no gene match. This CDR3 reads CASSWRDSRGYTF. The CDR3 DNA sequence: TGTGCCAGCAGTTGGCGGGACAGTAGAGGCTACACCTTC.

The CDR3 reads CASSPFGTGPYGYTF. As DNA, the CDR3 is TGTGCCAGCAGCCCCTTTGGGACAGGTCCCTATGGCTACACCTTC. This chain connects TRBV27 to TRBJ1-2; 8 bases are a match to TRBD1. Germline-derived CDR1 and CDR2 are MNHEY and SMNVEV (reference sequence). The CDR3 consists of 15 residues. Trimming took 6 bases from V and 4 from J; bases not matched to a gene: 10.